The present T cell receptor (beta chain) was sequenced within a study of shared clonotypes between healthy human individuals. General study points: Clonotypes that were shared across a handful of donors made up around 5% of naive CD4 clonotypes. As a rule, naive subsets had a larger estimated richness than memory subsets. It was the non-shared clonotypes that had lower generation probabilities than clonotypes shared by all four donors.

The donors were all Caucasian adults (living in Nashville, Tennessee). Germline loops: CDR1 LNHNV, CDR2 YYDKDF (reference sequence). This CDR3 is 15 amino acids long. V dropped 0 bases and J dropped 5 bases, with 10 bases sitting between them. The assay was immunoSEQ multiplex PCR, and TCRdb's table has in-frame clones only and misses some. In the table there are 2 million to 3 million clones, just over 90% of which are singletons. Regarding this clone: Its cognate antigen is unknown.

The sequencing input was naive CD4+ T cells sorted from blood. Subset in this sample: CD45RA+ positively selected. The origin of this receptor is a man younger than 30 in good health. J is TRBJ1-4 and V is TRBV15; possible D gene TRBD1, 5 bases. This CDR3 is CATSRDVTGNEKLFF. As DNA, the CDR3 is TGTGCCACCAGCAGAGATGTTACAGGAAATGAAAAACTGTTTTTT.